This record looks at one T cell receptor beta chain sequence and its context. A much larger clone differs from this one at a single base, so this may be a read error. These data are taken from a study of CD8 T cells in ankylosing spondylitis. TCRdb reanalysed the 5' RACE reads using MiXCR and keeps one entry per CDR3 protein. Of around 150,000 distinct CDR3 sequences in the sample, around 17% were seen once. This clonotype originated in a male donor with ankylosing spondylitis or in good health (not recorded which). Sequencing was carried out using blood, either unsorted or a sorted T cell fraction (not recorded which).

The CDR3, as DNA: TGTGCCAGCTCACCACGAAATAGCGGAAGCACAGATATGCAGTATTTT. Its protein is CASSPRNSGSTDMQYF. This rearrangement joins TRBV18 to TRBJ2-3; tentatively, D is TRBD2 (6 bases). This CDR3 comprises 16 residues. Germline V gene sequence: CDR1 KGHSH, CDR2 LQKENI.